This TCR beta chain was found in a study of T-cell reconstitution after alpha-beta-depleted transplantation in children (dated by TCRdb to 2016 to 2017). Turning to the overall study: T-cell immune reconstitution after TCRalphabeta/CD19-depleted allogeneic hematopoietic cell transplantation in children was quantitatively tracked in the study by means of TCR repertoire profiling. Broader findings and caveats from the paper: The frequencies of hyperexpanded clones fell over the following months, and after one year, T-cell counts and TCRbeta diversity were mostly attributed to newly produced T cells. The apparently early alphabetaT-cell count recovery about two months after transplant was reportedly dependent on only several hundred rapidly expanded clones derived from non-depleted graft cells. In some patients, the high TCRbeta diversity seen at day 60 was put down to recipient T cells and intrathymic progenitors that had survived conditioning.

The method was PCR. The instrument was an Illumina HiSeq 2500. Molecular barcoding was employed in the preparation of TCR libraries, with unique molecular identifiers being used to normalize TCRbeta repertoire quantification. TCRdb ran its own pipeline on the public reads, namely fastp trimming at Q25 and MiXCR clone calling, and kept in-frame beta chains. Each record represents a unique CDR3 protein, reported with the most common genes and DNA among its rows. The sample table contains a few hundred thousand distinct CDR3 sequences; only one count was recorded for 25% to 30% of them. The ten largest clones take up under 45% of the sample. What this sample's treatment or condition label stands for: allogeneic hematopoietic cell transplantation with graft depleted of TCRalphabeta T cells and CD19 B cells. Transplant recipients were children who received TCRalphabeta/CD19-depleted allogeneic hematopoietic cell grafts.

Measured from the cysteine to the phenylalanine, the CDR3 is 13 residues long. The retained sequence is limited to the CDR3, 39 bases, with the frame set at the first base. CDR1 SQVTM and CDR2 ANQGSEA were looked up in the germline V gene. Trimming removed 4 bases from V and 2 bases from J, leaving 12 bases between the germline ends. Concerning this clonotype: The target of this receptor is not known. No base quality information exists; no much larger clone differs at one position.

This receptor was taken from a boy less than two years old with Wiskott-Aldrich syndrome, due to receive a stem cell transplant. The specimen comprised PBMCs, sampled before TCRalphabeta/CD19-depleted stem cell transplant. The rearrangement combines TRBV29-1 with TRBJ2-7; TRBD2 might be the D gene, on 6 matching bases. The DNA reads TGCAGCGTTGCCGGGACTGCCCCCTACGAGCAGTACTTC. It is translated as CSVAGTAPYEQYF.